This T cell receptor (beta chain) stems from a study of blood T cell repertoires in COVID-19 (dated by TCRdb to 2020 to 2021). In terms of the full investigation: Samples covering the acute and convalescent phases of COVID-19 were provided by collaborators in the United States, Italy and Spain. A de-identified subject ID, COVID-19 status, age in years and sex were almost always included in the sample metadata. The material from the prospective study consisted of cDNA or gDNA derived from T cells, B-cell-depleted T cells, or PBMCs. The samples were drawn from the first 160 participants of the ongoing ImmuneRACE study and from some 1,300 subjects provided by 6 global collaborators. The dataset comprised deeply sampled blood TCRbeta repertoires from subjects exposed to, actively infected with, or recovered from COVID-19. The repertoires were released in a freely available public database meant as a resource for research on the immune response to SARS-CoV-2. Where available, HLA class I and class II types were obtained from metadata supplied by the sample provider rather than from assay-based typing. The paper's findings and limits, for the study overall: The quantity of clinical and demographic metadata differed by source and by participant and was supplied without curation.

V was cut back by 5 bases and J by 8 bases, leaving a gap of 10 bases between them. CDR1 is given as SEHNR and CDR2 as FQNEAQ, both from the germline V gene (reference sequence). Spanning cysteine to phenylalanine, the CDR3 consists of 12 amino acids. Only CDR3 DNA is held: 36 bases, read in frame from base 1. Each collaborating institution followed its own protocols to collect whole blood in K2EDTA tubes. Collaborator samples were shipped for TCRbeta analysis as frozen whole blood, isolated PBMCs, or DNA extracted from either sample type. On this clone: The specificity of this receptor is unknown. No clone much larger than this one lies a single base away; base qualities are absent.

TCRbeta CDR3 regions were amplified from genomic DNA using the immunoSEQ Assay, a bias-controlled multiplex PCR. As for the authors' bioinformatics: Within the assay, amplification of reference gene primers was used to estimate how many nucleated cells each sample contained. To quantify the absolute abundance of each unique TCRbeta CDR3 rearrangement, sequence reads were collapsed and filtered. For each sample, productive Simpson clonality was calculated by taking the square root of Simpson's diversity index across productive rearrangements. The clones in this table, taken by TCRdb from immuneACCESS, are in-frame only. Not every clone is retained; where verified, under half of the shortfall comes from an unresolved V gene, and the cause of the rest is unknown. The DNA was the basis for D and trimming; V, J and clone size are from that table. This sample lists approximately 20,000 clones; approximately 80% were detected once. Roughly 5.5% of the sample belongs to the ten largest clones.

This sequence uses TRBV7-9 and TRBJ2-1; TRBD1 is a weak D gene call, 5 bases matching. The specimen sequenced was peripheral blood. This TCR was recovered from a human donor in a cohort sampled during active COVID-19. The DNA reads TGTGCCAGCAGCGTCGACAGCCATGAGCAGTTCTTC. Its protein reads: CASSVDSHEQFF.